Shown below are 14 T cell receptor beta chains from a single sample sequenced in a study of post-analysis software for immune sequencing data. These TCRs' antigens remain unknown. Unique-molecular-identifier-tagged TCR beta cDNA libraries were used. A single record per CDR3 protein comes from TCRdb applying MiXCR to the PCR reads. The sample lists roughly 670,000 distinct CDR3 sequences, approximately 60% occurring once. Overall study results and limits: TRBV5-6, TRBV5-1 and TRBV20-1 belonged to a set of about five TRBV segments that were more frequent in patients than controls.

Material: blood. These receptor sequences come from a girl aged 2 to 9 with multiple sclerosis.

V and J are TRBV29-1 and TRBJ2-5; D may be TRBD2 (5 bases). Germline-derived CDR1 and CDR2 are SQVTM and ANQGSEA. V was clipped by 7 bases and J by 4 bases, with 16 bases between them. CDR3 length: 13 amino acids. CDR3 amino acids: CSARGLNRETQYF. In nucleotides, the CDR3 is TGCAGCGCACGTGGACTTAACCGAGAGACCCAGTACTTC.

This chain uses TRBV12-3 or TRBV12-4 with TRBJ1-6; D may be TRBD1 (6 bases). The CDR3 is 17 amino acids. V was shortened by 5 bases and J by 0 bases, with 14 bases between the two germline ends. CDR3: CASSRGTSSSYNSPLHF. In DNA, the CDR3 is TGTGCCAGCAGTCGGGGGACATCAAGCTCCTATAATTCACCCCTCCACTTT.

J is TRBJ2-3 and V is TRBV20-1, with 14 bases matching TRBD2. CDR3 length: 15 residues. J was trimmed by 3 bases and V by 5 bases; bases with no gene match: 4. Per germline, CDR1 DFQATT and CDR2 SNEGSKA (reference sequence). CDR3 region: CSALGLAGDTDTQYF. For the CDR3, the DNA is TGCAGTGCTTTGGGACTAGCGGGGGATACAGATACGCAGTATTTT.

The chain recombines TRBV20-1 with TRBJ2-1, with D tentatively TRBD2 (7 bases). The CDR3 is 13 residues long. The V end lost 7 bases, the J end lost 3 bases, and 13 bases lay between the germline ends. The germline gives CDR1 DFQATT, CDR2 SNEGSKA (reference sequence). The CDR3 spells CSGAGANYNEQFF. CDR3 DNA: TGCAGTGGGGCGGGGGCCAACTACAATGAGCAGTTCTTC.

This clonotype has only a few counts. This chain connects TRBV20-1 to TRBJ2-3; 10 bases are shared with TRBD2. V trimming: 3 bases; J trimming: 1 base; junction bases outside the gene matches: 13. The V gene's germline CDR1 is DFQATT and CDR2 SNEGSKA (reference sequence). The CDR3 has 18 residues. DNA for the CDR3: TGCAGTGCTAGGATGGGACTAGCGCTTACGTTGGGCACAGATACGCAGTATTTT. Amino acid sequence: CSARMGLALTLGTDTQYF.

The CDR3 here is CASSTRSSGSAYNEQFF. As DNA, the CDR3 is TGTGCCAGCAGCACCCGAAGTAGCGGGAGTGCCTACAATGAGCAGTTCTTC. The chain links TRBV5-8 to TRBJ2-1; TRBD2 aligns across 9 bases. Germline V lookup: CDR1 SGHTS, CDR2 YDEGEE. This CDR3 contains 17 residues. Trimming removed 4 bases from V and 2 bases from J; junction bases left unmatched: 10.

V usage is TRBV20-1 and J usage is TRBJ1-1; tentatively, D is TRBD1 (6 bases). V shed 5 bases and J shed 5 bases, with 15 bases lying between them. CDR1 is DFQATT, CDR2 SNEGSKA, per germline (reference sequence). This CDR3 has 13 amino acids. The CDR3 DNA is TGCAGTGCTGCACAGGGCTTGGGGACTGAAGCTTTCTTT. Protein sequence: CSAAQGLGTEAFF.

The J gene is TRBJ2-7, the V gene TRBV6-5, with D perhaps TRBD2 (6 bases). V lost 11 bases and J 4 bases, leaving 9 bases between the germline ends. CDR3 length: 10 residues. Per germline, CDR1 MNHEY and CDR2 SVGAGI. CDR3 amino acids: CAVGTYEQYF. DNA of the CDR3: TGTGCCGTAGGGACTTACGAGCAGTACTTC.

This clonotype was observed a few times. The gene calls are TRBV7-9 and TRBJ2-7; the match to TRBD1 covers 12 bases. The CDR3 totals 16 residues. The germline CDR1 and CDR2 sequences are SEHNR and FQNEAQ (reference sequence). V gave up 5 bases and J gave up 2 bases; unmatched junction bases: 7. This CDR3 is CASSGRDRGQTYEQYF. Written as DNA, the CDR3 is TGTGCCAGCAGCGGGCGGGACAGGGGGCAGACCTACGAGCAGTACTTC.

The V and J genes are TRBV6-5 and TRBJ2-3, with TRBD1 matching 9 bases. Trimming removed 6 bases from V and 2 bases from J; junction bases left unmatched: 9. Germline assignment: CDR1 MNHEY and CDR2 SVGAGI. The CDR3 extends over 16 amino acids. The CDR3 nucleotides are TGTGCCAGCAGATCCGGGACAGGGAAGATCACAGATACGCAGTATTTT. It translates to CASRSGTGKITDTQYF.

The sample holds one count of this clonotype. The rearrangement joins TRBV12-3 or TRBV12-4 to TRBJ2-1, with 12 bases fitting TRBD2. The CDR3 totals 17 residues. The V gene end was trimmed by 5 bases and the J gene end by 6 bases; junction bases not matched to a gene: 11. The CDR3 DNA follows: TGTGCCAGCAGTCCCCTACAGGGACTAGCGGGCCTCAATGAGCAGTTCTTC. It is translated as CASSPLQGLAGLNEQFF.

V gene TRBV5-1 combines with J gene TRBJ2-3; 7 bases are a match to TRBD2. From germline, CDR1 is SGHRS and CDR2 YFSETQ. V dropped 2 bases and J dropped 4; count of bases not matched to a gene: 7. The CDR3 is 15 residues long. CDR3 in amino acids: CASSFQGREADTQYF. The CDR3, as DNA: TGCGCCAGCAGCTTTCAGGGCCGGGAGGCAGATACGCAGTATTTT.

This clonotype has just a few counts. The chain has TRBV28 and TRBJ1-5; 9 bases are shared with TRBD1. The CDR3 has 16 amino acids. Germline loops: CDR1 MDHEN, CDR2 SYDVKM. J was trimmed by 6 bases and V by 6 bases; bases with no gene match: 12. The CDR3: CASSRGQGLGSQPQHF. Here the CDR3 DNA reads TGTGCCAGCAGCAGGGGACAGGGATTAGGTAGTCAGCCCCAGCATTTT.

This clonotype showed up just a few times. This chain links TRBV6-5 with TRBJ2-5, with 8 bases aligning to TRBD2. Germline lookup yields CDR1 MNHEY and CDR2 SVGAGI. The CDR3 length is 16 residues. V gave up 1 base and J gave up 4 bases; unmatched junction bases: 8. DNA for the CDR3: TGTGCCAGCAGTTACTTTTCTAGCGCGGGAGGAGAGACCCAGTACTTC. Its translation is CASSYFSSAGGETQYF.